Below, 16 T cell receptor beta chains from the same sample are listed, as sequenced in a study of cytotoxic CD8 clonotypes in ibrutinib-treated CLL. The table came from immunoSEQ multiplex PCR; TCRdb's copy has only in-frame clones and leaves some out. The sample has 150,000 or so clones, around 80% seen once. The sequencing here drew on PBMCs, taken after 12 months of ibrutinib treatment. These receptors all stem from a human donor with chronic lymphocytic leukemia.

The chain links TRBV28 to TRBJ1-5, with a weak D call TRBD1 (5 bases). CDR3 length equals 15 residues. Germline lookup yields CDR1 MDHEN and CDR2 SYDVKM. The ends were cut back, 6 bases at V and 11 bases at J, with 23 bases in the middle. The CDR3 nucleotides read TGTGCCAGCAGGGCCCCGGGGGTCGGCTTTCCGGCCCAGCATTTT. It is translated as CASRAPGVGFPAQHF.

The chain employs TRBV27 and TRBJ1-5; D possibly corresponds to TRBD1 (6 bases). Trimming took off 2 bases at V and 13 bases at J, with 18 bases between the two ends. This CDR3 region has 14 residues. The germline CDR1 and CDR2 sequences are MNHEY and SMNVEV (reference sequence). The CDR3 is CASSLGQGNVAQHF. The DNA for the CDR3 is TGTGCCAGCAGTTTAGGGCAGGGGAACGTTGCTCAGCATTTT.

This chain links TRBV18 with TRBJ2-3; D is undetermined. The V end lost 1 base, the J end lost 0 bases, and 17 bases lay between the germline ends. CDR1 is KGHSH and CDR2 is LQKENI in the germline V gene. The CDR3 totals 18 residues. The CDR3: CASSPRWGGQTSTDTQYF. As DNA, the CDR3 is TGTGCCAGCTCACCACGCTGGGGTGGGCAAACTAGCACAGATACGCAGTATTTT.

The chain recombines TRBV15 with TRBJ2-7, with D possibly matching TRBD1 (6 bases). V was clipped by 3 bases and J by 1 base, with 10 bases between them. The CDR3 has 14 amino acids. CDR1 is LNHNV and CDR2 is YYDKDF in the germline V gene (reference sequence). The CDR3 loop is CATSRYDRSYEQYF. The CDR3 coding sequence is TGTGCCACCAGCAGGTACGACAGGTCCTACGAGCAGTACTTC.

V is TRBV20-1 and J is TRBJ1-1; D gene uncertain. Germline V gene lookup returns CDR1 DFQATT and CDR2 SNEGSKA (reference sequence). CDR3 length: 11 amino acids. The V end was cut by 6 bases, the J end by 8 bases, with 13 bases between. The CDR3, as DNA: TGCAGTGCCCCGCGGCCTCACGAAGCTTTCTTT. Translated: CSAPRPHEAFF.

V and J are TRBV7-2 and TRBJ2-5; D gene unclear. The CDR3 runs to 12 residues. Between the trimmed V and J ends, which lost 2 bases and 4 bases, there was a span of 5 bases. Germline loops: CDR1 SGHTA, CDR2 FQGNSA. The CDR3 DNA is TGTGCCAGCAGCTTATGGCGAGAGACCCAGTACTTC. It yields the protein CASSLWRETQYF.

This chain joins TRBV2 and TRBJ1-1; 10 bases are shared with TRBD1. After removal of 1 base from V and 4 bases from J, the junction contained 9 bases not matched to a gene. Germline assignment: CDR1 SNHLY and CDR2 FYNNEI. CDR3 size: 17 residues. The CDR3 nucleotides read TGTGCCAGCAGTGAAGGGGGGACAGGGGTTCGAGGCACTGAAGCTTTCTTT. It encodes CASSEGGTGVRGTEAFF.

The V call is TRBV5-8, the J call TRBJ2-5; no reliable D call. CDR3 length equals 13 residues. Trimming shortened V by 0 bases and J by 0 bases, and 3 bases separated the two germline ends. CDR1 and CDR2 from the germline V gene are SGHTS and YDEGEE. CDR3 sequence: CASSLVHQETQYF. CDR3 in DNA: TGTGCCAGCAGCTTGGTACACCAAGAGACCCAGTACTTC. The complete variable domain, with remaining parts taken from reference TRBV5-8 and TRBJ2-5, reads EAGVTQSPTHLIKTRGQQATLRCSPISGHTSVYWYQQALGLGLQFLLWYDEGEERNRGNFPPRFSGRQFPNYSSELNVNALELEDSALYLCASSLVHQETQYFGPGTRLLVL.

This clone appeared a few times. The CDR3 nucleotides are TGTGCCAGCAATTCTCAGGGCTATAGCAATCAGCCCCAGCATTTT. Its translation: CASNSQGYSNQPQHF. This chain links TRBV2 with TRBJ1-5, with D tentatively TRBD1 (5 bases). This CDR3 region has 15 residues. Germline V lookup: CDR1 SNHLY, CDR2 FYNNEI. V gave up 7 bases and J gave up 0 bases, with 13 bases separating them.

V usage is TRBV30 and J usage is TRBJ2-1; D not resolved. CDR1 and CDR2 (germline): GTSNPN, SVGIG (reference sequence). Trimming removed 3 bases from V and 2 bases from J, with 2 bases in between. CDR3 length: 11 amino acids. The CDR3, as DNA: TGTGCCTGGAGGGCCTACAATGAGCAGTTCTTC. Translation gives CAWRAYNEQFF.

To note about this clone: Germline is not matched at one junction end, which may reflect a read error. The chain is built from TRBV2 and TRBJ2-7, with TRBD1 matching 11 bases. Germline V gene lookup returns CDR1 SNHLY and CDR2 FYNNEI. The CDR3 covers 12 residues. CDR3 sequence: CASSGSGTGGSF. DNA of the CDR3: TGTGCCAGCAGTGGATCCGGGACAGGGGGGTCCTTC.

There are a few counts of this clone. The rearrangement links TRBV5-1 to TRBJ2-3; 7 bases map to TRBD2. J gave up 1 base and V 4 bases, and 9 bases lay outside the gene matches. This CDR3 spans 16 amino acids. CDR1 is SGHRS and CDR2 is YFSETQ in the germline V gene. The CDR3 protein is CASSQGLPLGTDTQYF. The CDR3 DNA follows: TGCGCCAGCAGCCAGGGACTACCCCTGGGCACAGATACGCAGTATTTT.

V and J are TRBV28 and TRBJ2-1; the match to TRBD2 covers 12 bases. In germline, CDR1 is MDHEN, CDR2 SYDVKM. This CDR3 is built from 15 residues. The V gene end was trimmed by 2 bases and the J gene end by 7 bases; junction bases not matched to a gene: 3. In nucleotides, the CDR3 is TGTGCCAGCAGTTTACGGACTAGCGGGATGAATGAGCAGTTCTTC. Its protein is CASSLRTSGMNEQFF.

The chain recombines TRBV7-6 with TRBJ2-2; unclear D gene. Per the germline V gene, CDR1 is SGHVS and CDR2 is FNYEAQ. The CDR3 sequence is 16 residues long. Trimming shortened V by 0 bases and J by 4 bases, and 12 bases separated the two germline ends. CDR3 residues: CASSLAFGRGTGELFF. In nucleotides, the CDR3 is TGTGCCAGCAGCTTAGCGTTCGGTCGCGGCACCGGGGAGCTGTTTTTT.

Only a few counts were recorded for this clone. The chain combines TRBV18 with TRBJ2-7; TRBD1 matches 12 bases. The V segment lost 2 bases and the J segment 3 bases; nucleotides outside the gene matches: 2. The length of the CDR3 is 15 residues. Germline V CDR1 and CDR2: KGHSH, LQKENI. This chain's CDR3 is CASSPGTGGVYEQYF. CDR3 bases: TGTGCCAGCTCACCAGGGACAGGGGGCGTCTACGAGCAGTACTTC.

The gene calls are TRBV6-4 and TRBJ2-1, with 7 bases aligning to TRBD2. V was clipped by 0 bases and J by 10 bases; unmatched bases: 3. Germline CDR1 MRHNA, CDR2 SNTAGT. The CDR3 sequence is 13 residues long. The DNA of the CDR3 is TGTGCCAGCAGTGACTCGCGCGGGAGAGAGCAGTTCTTC. Amino acid sequence: CASSDSRGREQFF.